This T cell receptor beta chain came from a study of OX40 agonist ivuxolimab in advanced cancers. Across the study: Dosing consisted of intravenous ivuxolimab at 0.01 to 10 mg/kg every 2 weeks. Notes on the study in general: Expanded clones tended on average to be more numerous among CD8+ T cells than CD4+.

Concerning this clone: Its antigen remains unidentified.

CDR1 is MNHNY and CDR2 is SVGAGI in the germline V gene (reference sequence). The CDR3 has 16 residues. The V and J ends lost 7 bases and 0 bases respectively, with 13 bases between them. Data came from immunoSEQ multiplex PCR; TCRdb stores just in-frame clones and leaves some out. The sample lists 77,000 or so clones; 88% were seen once. The chain employs TRBV6-6 and TRBJ2-6; no firm D call. The source material was CD4+ or CD8+ T cells sorted from blood, sampled in a trial of the OX40 agonist ivuxolimab. This clonotype originated in an adult with an advanced solid tumor such as melanoma, head and neck, liver or kidney cancer. CDR3 DNA sequence: TGTGCCAGCAATAACGGGCATACCTCTGGGGCCAACGTCCTGACTTTC. It codes for CASNNGHTSGANVLTF.